This TCR beta chain emerged from a study of T cell responses to AZD1222 COVID-19 vaccine. CDR3 length equals 15 residues. With 1 base clipped from V and 1 base from J, the junction kept 2 bases outside the gene matches. The germline CDR1 and CDR2 sequences are MDHEN and SYDVKM. Study results and limitations: The sample set comprised mostly white British donors with more females, and clonal diversity was possibly underestimated.

As to this clone: The antigen is undetermined.

Data came from immunoSEQ multiplex PCR; TCRdb stores just in-frame clones and leaves some out. This table holds approximately 96,000 clones, about 89% found once. This specimen was peripheral blood, taken 28 days after the second AZD1222 dose. This receptor was taken from an adult who received the AZD1222 COVID-19 vaccine. The chain links TRBV28 to TRBJ1-1; the match to TRBD1 covers 8 bases. The CDR3 sequence is CASSLFRGPNTEAFF. CDR3 bases: TGTGCCAGCAGTTTATTCAGGGGGCCGAACACTGAAGCTTTCTTT.